A single sample gave rise to the 16 T cell receptor beta chains below, sequenced in a study of blood T cell repertoires in COVID-19. TCRdb's table, derived via immunoSEQ multiplex PCR, lists solely in-frame clones and lacks some. Found here are about 68,000 clones, roughly 88% of them singletons; the top ten hold roughly 8.1%. The sequenced sample was peripheral blood. These TCRs come from a young man with acute or convalescent COVID-19.

The chain is built from TRBV4-3 and TRBJ2-5, with D maybe TRBD2 (6 bases). Between the trimmed V and J ends, which lost 0 bases and 12 bases, there was a span of 14 bases. The CDR3 sequence is 13 residues long. In germline, CDR1 is LGHNA, CDR2 YSLEER. The CDR3 is CASSQEDRDSKYF. The CDR3 DNA reads as TGCGCCAGCAGCCAAGAGGACCGGGACTCCAAGTACTTC.

V usage is TRBV7-2 and J usage is TRBJ2-2; 8 positions match TRBD2. This CDR3 is built from 16 residues. Trimming took 1 base from V and 5 from J; bases not matched to a gene: 6. Germline lookup yields CDR1 SGHTA and CDR2 FQGNSA. CDR3 region: CASSLVIQRGTGELFF. CDR3 in DNA: TGTGCCAGCAGCTTAGTAATACAGCGGGGGACCGGGGAGCTGTTTTTT.

V is TRBV19 and J is TRBJ2-6; 9 bases are shared with TRBD2. CDR1 is LNHDA, CDR2 SQIVND, per germline (reference sequence). Germline trimming cut 6 bases from V and 3 bases from J; bases unmatched to any gene: 9. The CDR3 is 17 residues long. The CDR3, as DNA: TGTGCCAGTAGGACTCTAGCGGGAATTGGTGGGGCCAACGTCCTGACTTTC. The encoded protein is CASRTLAGIGGANVLTF.

This chain connects TRBV27 to TRBJ2-3; D is ambiguous. The CDR3 runs to 12 residues. From germline, CDR1 is MNHEY and CDR2 SMNVEV (reference sequence). V shed 2 bases and J shed 11 bases, with 11 bases lying between them. CDR3 nucleotides: TGTGCCAGCAGTTTAGTCGGCGGTTTGCAGTATTTT. Translated, it gives CASSLVGGLQYF.

V usage is TRBV2 and J usage is TRBJ2-5, with D possibly being TRBD1 (6 bases). CDR1 is SNHLY and CDR2 is FYNNEI in the germline V gene. Deletions cut 6 bases from V and 2 bases from J, with 7 bases between. This CDR3 is 12 amino acids long. The CDR3 sequence is CASRGAQETQYF. CDR3 in DNA: TGTGCCAGCAGGGGGGCACAAGAGACCCAGTACTTC.

The J gene is TRBJ2-7, the V gene TRBV10-1, with a possible D match to TRBD2 (5 bases). V lost 4 bases, J lost 0 bases, and 13 bases lay in between. Germline V gene sequence: CDR1 WNHNN, CDR2 SYGVQD (reference sequence). CDR3 length: 15 residues. CDR3 nucleotide sequence: TGCGCCAGCAGTGTCGGCGGGTCCAGCTCCTACGAGCAGTACTTC. Residues: CASSVGGSSSYEQYF.

This chain links TRBV19 with TRBJ1-5, with 7 bases identical to TRBD1. This CDR3 comprises 15 residues. CDR1 is LNHDA, CDR2 SQIVND, per germline (reference sequence). Trimming removed 8 bases from V and 0 bases from J; junction bases left unmatched: 7. The CDR3 nucleotides are TGTGCCAGTCACCGGGACAGACATAGCAATCAGCCCCAGCATTTT. This sequence encodes CASHRDRHSNQPQHF.

J is TRBJ2-3 and V is TRBV3-1 (or the pseudogene TRBV3-2); D may be TRBD1 (6 bases). Germline loops: CDR1 LGHDT, CDR2 YNNKEL (reference sequence). The CDR3 runs to 15 residues. V lost 2 bases and J 1 base, leaving 10 bases between the germline ends. Here the CDR3 reads CASSQTAGGTDTQYF. DNA of the CDR3: TGTGCCAGCAGCCAAACCGCAGGGGGCACAGATACGCAGTATTTT.

The chain carries TRBV19 and TRBJ1-1; TRBD1 aligns across 7 bases. Germline trimming cut 2 bases from V and 4 bases from J; bases unmatched to any gene: 4. The CDR3 extends over 14 amino acids. In germline, CDR1 is LNHDA, CDR2 SQIVND (reference sequence). For the CDR3, the DNA is TGTGCCAGTAGTATACCGGGACAGAGCACTGAAGCTTTCTTT. This translates into CASSIPGQSTEAFF.

This clone was seen a single time. The chain couples TRBV6-5 to TRBJ2-5, with 7 bases matching TRBD2. The junction had 8 bases not matched to a gene; V was cut back by 8 bases and J by 2 bases. This CDR3 is built from 14 residues. Germline CDR1 is MNHEY and CDR2 is SVGAGI. For the CDR3, the DNA is TGTGCCAGCGGTAGCGGGTCGGTACAAGAGACCCAGTACTTC. Encoded protein: CASGSGSVQETQYF.

This CDR3 reads CASASAEPEQYF. The CDR3 bases are TGTGCCAGCGCTAGCGCAGAGCCCGAGCAGTACTTC. The chain combines TRBV6-6 with TRBJ2-7; perhaps TRBD2 as D (6 bases). V was trimmed by 8 bases and J by 6 bases, leaving 14 bases between them. Germline V gene sequence: CDR1 MNHNY, CDR2 SVGAGI (reference sequence). CDR3 length: 12 residues.

This rearrangement joins TRBV7-9 to TRBJ2-1, with 13 bases that match TRBD2. Germline CDR1 SEHNR, CDR2 FQNEAQ (reference sequence). J lost 6 bases, V lost 8 bases, and 4 bases had no gene match. This CDR3 is 14 amino acids long. The CDR3 loop is CASGTSGMGNEQFF. The CDR3 DNA is TGTGCCAGCGGGACTAGCGGGATGGGCAATGAGCAGTTCTTC.

In DNA, the CDR3 is TGTGCCAGCAGCCGGGACAGGGAGGGAGACTACGAGCAGTACTTC. Translation gives CASSRDREGDYEQYF. The chain employs TRBV7-3 and TRBJ2-7; 9 nucleotides line up with TRBD1. The germline gives CDR1 SGHTA, CDR2 FQGTGA. There are 15 residues in the CDR3. V was clipped by 5 bases and J by 3 bases; unmatched bases: 8.

This chain uses TRBV7-8 with TRBJ2-7, with D perhaps matching TRBD2 (6 bases). The CDR3 spans 13 residues. Per germline, CDR1 SGHVS and CDR2 FQNEAQ. V dropped 6 bases and J dropped 3 bases, with 12 bases sitting between them. CDR3 DNA sequence: TGTGCCAGCAGTGGGACTTTCCGCTACGAGCAGTACTTC. Its translation: CASSGTFRYEQYF.

V usage is TRBV7-8 and J usage is TRBJ1-2; no reliable D call. This CDR3 comprises 13 residues. Germline assignment: CDR1 SGHVS and CDR2 FQNEAQ. Trimming took off 4 bases at V and 7 bases at J, with 13 bases between the two ends. The CDR3 bases are TGTGCCAGCAGCTACCTAGACCGTGGTGGCTACACCTTC. Translation gives CASSYLDRGGYTF.

This clone showed up just a few times. The V gene is TRBV19, the J gene TRBJ2-7; 9 bases match TRBD2. V trimming: 9 bases; J trimming: 0 bases; junction bases outside the gene matches: 6. The CDR3 is 14 amino acids. Germline-derived CDR1 and CDR2 are LNHDA and SQIVND (reference sequence). Here the CDR3 reads CASRSSGTSYEQYF. CDR3 DNA sequence: TGTGCCAGCCGATCTAGCGGGACCTCCTACGAGCAGTACTTC.